This TCR beta chain was captured in a study of T-cell reconstitution after alpha-beta-depleted transplantation in children. During its preparation, the TCRbeta library received unique molecular identifiers. Each CDR3 protein is one row after TCRdb ran MiXCR on the PCR reads. Of a few hundred thousand distinct CDR3 sequences listed, roughly two fifths are singletons. Per germline, CDR1 MDHEN and CDR2 SYDVKM. V was pared by 3 bases and J by 1 base, with 15 bases of the junction left unmatched. CDR3 length: 20 residues. The chain recombines TRBV28 with TRBJ2-3; 11 nucleotides match TRBD2. The clonotype comes from a girl aged 2 to 10 with aplastic anemia, due to receive a stem cell transplant. Material: PBMCs, obtained before TCRalphabeta/CD19-depleted stem cell transplant. CDR3 sequence: CASSFPTSGTGVRGTDTQYF. In nucleotides, the CDR3 is TGTGCCAGCAGTTTCCCGACTAGCGGGACGGGGGTCAGGGGCACAGATACGCAGTATTTT.